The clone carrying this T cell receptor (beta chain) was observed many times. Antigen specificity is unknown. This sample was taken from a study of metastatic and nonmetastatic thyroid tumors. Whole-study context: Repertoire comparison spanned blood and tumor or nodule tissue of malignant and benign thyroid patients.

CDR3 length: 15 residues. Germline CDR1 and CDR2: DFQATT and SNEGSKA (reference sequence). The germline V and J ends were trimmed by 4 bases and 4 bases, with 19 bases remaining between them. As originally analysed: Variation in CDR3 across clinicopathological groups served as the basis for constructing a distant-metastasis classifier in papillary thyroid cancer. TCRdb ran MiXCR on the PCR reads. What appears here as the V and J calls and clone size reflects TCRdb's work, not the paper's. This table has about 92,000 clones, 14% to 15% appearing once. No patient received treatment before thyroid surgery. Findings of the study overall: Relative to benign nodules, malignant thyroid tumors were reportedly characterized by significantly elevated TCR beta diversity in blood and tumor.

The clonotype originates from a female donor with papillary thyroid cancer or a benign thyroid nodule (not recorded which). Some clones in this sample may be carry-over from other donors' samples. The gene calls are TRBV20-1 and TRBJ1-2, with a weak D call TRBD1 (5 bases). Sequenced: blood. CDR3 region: CSANGGAAGAYGYTF. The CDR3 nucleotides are TGCAGTGCTAATGGGGGTGCGGCGGGAGCCTATGGCTACACCTTC.